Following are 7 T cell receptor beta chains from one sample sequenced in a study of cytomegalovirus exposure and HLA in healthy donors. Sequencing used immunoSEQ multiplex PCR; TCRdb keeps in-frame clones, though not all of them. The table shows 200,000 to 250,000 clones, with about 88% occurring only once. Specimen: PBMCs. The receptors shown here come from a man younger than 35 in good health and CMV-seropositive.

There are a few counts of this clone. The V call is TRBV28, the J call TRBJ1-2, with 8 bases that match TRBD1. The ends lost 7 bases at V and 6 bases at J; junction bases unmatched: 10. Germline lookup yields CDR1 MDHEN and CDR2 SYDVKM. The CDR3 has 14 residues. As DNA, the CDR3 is TGTGCCAGCAACCTACCAGGACAGGGAAATGGCTACACCTTC. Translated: CASNLPGQGNGYTF.

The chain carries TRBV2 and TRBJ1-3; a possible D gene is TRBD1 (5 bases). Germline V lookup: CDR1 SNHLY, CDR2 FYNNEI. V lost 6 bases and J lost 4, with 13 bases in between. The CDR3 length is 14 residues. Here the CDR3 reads CASSWTQQGNTIYF. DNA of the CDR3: TGTGCCAGCAGCTGGACACAGCAAGGAAACACCATATATTTT.

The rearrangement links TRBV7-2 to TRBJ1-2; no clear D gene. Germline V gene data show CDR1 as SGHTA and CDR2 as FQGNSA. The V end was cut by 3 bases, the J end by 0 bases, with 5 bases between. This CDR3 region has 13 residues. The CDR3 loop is CASSFPTNYGYTF. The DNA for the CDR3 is TGTGCCAGCAGCTTCCCCACTAACTATGGCTACACCTTC.

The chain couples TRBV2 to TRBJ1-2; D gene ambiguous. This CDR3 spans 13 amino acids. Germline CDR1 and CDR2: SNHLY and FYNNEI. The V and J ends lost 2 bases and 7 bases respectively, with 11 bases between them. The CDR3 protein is CASSEITESGYTF. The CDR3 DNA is TGTGCCAGCAGTGAAATTACAGAGTCTGGCTACACCTTC.

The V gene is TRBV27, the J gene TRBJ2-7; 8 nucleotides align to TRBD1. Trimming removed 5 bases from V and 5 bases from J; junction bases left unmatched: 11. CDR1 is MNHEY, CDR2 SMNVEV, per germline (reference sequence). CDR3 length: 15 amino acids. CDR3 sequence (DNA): TGTGCCAGCAGTCCTTGGACAGGGAAAGAGGACGAGCAGTACTTC. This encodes CASSPWTGKEDEQYF.

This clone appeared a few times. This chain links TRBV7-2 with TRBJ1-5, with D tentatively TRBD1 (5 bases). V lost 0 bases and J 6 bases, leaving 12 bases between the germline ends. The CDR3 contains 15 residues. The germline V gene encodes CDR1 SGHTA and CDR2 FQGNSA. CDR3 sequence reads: CASSLARAGSQPQHF. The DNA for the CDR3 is TGTGCCAGCAGCTTAGCGCGGGCAGGGAGTCAGCCCCAGCATTTT.

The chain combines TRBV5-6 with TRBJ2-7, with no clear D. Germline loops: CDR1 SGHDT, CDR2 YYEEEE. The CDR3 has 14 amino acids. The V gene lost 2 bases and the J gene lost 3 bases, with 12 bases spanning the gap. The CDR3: CASSFFPEFYEQYF. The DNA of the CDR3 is TGTGCCAGCAGCTTTTTTCCAGAATTCTACGAGCAGTACTTC.